The 10 T cell receptor beta chains given below trace back to one sample, sequenced in a study of OX40 agonist ivuxolimab in advanced cancers. Assay: immunoSEQ multiplex PCR; the TCRdb copy retains only in-frame clones and omits some. The sample contains tens of thousands of clones, about 86% of which appear only once. The material sequenced was CD4+ or CD8+ T cells sorted from blood, taken in a trial of the OX40 agonist ivuxolimab. These receptors were taken from an adult with an advanced solid tumor such as melanoma, head and neck, liver or kidney cancer.

J is TRBJ2-5 and V is TRBV9; D gene ambiguous. V lost 4 bases to trimming and J lost 4 bases, with 5 bases between them. This CDR3 is 11 amino acids long. Germline V gene lookup returns CDR1 SGDLS and CDR2 YYNGEE. Written as DNA, the CDR3 is TGTGCCAGCAGCTCATCAGAGACCCAGTACTTC. Translated, it gives CASSSSETQYF.

Only one count was recorded for this clone. The rearrangement uses TRBV27 and TRBJ2-3; D might be TRBD2 (6 bases). CDR3 size: 14 residues. The V gene's germline CDR1 is MNHEY and CDR2 SMNVEV (reference sequence). Trimming took off 1 base at V and 2 bases at J, with 7 bases between the two ends. In DNA, the CDR3 is TGTGCCAGCAGTTTATTGGGACTCACAGATACGCAGTATTTT. Amino acids: CASSLLGLTDTQYF.

This chain's CDR3 is CASRGDSGFNYGYTF. CDR3 coding DNA: TGTGCCAGCAGAGGGGACTCCGGGTTTAACTATGGCTACACCTTC. This sequence joins TRBV9 and TRBJ1-2, with D possibly being TRBD1 (5 bases). Trimming shortened V by 5 bases and J by 1 base, and 15 bases separated the two germline ends. Germline values: CDR1 SGDLS, CDR2 YYNGEE. This CDR3 is 15 amino acids long.

The chain has TRBV5-1 and TRBJ2-3; 9 bases agree with TRBD1. CDR1 and CDR2 from the germline V gene are SGHRS and YFSETQ. J lost 2 bases, V lost 4 bases, and 5 bases had no gene match. The CDR3 covers 15 residues. CDR3 nucleotides: TGCGCCAGCAGCCAACTACAGGGGGCCACAGATACGCAGTATTTT. Protein sequence: CASSQLQGATDTQYF.

The CDR3 sequence is CASSQGYVGTAPRYNEQFF. CDR3 in DNA: TGCGCCAGCAGCCAAGGTTACGTCGGGACAGCGCCACGATACAATGAGCAGTTCTTC. The chain carries TRBV4-3 and TRBJ2-1, with TRBD1 matching over 7 bases. CDR1 is LGHNA and CDR2 is YSLEER in the germline V gene. With V trimmed by 1 base and J by 4 bases, 16 bases remained unmatched. This CDR3 is 19 amino acids long.

The chain links TRBV6-5 to TRBJ1-1, with D tentatively TRBD1 (5 bases). This CDR3 has 15 amino acids. Trimming took off 5 bases at V and 0 bases at J, with 13 bases between the two ends. From germline, CDR1 is MNHEY and CDR2 SVGAGI. CDR3 DNA: TGTGCCAGCAGTCCCGACAGAACTTTGAACACTGAAGCTTTCTTT. Amino acids: CASSPDRTLNTEAFF.

This chain links TRBV28 with TRBJ2-7, with D unresolved. Trimming removed 1 base at V and 0 bases at J, with 10 bases between. The germline V gene has CDR1 MDHEN and CDR2 SYDVKM. CDR3 length: 15 residues. The CDR3 sequence is CASSLSGSSSYEQYF. The CDR3, as DNA: TGTGCCAGCAGTTTATCCGGGTCAAGCTCCTACGAGCAGTACTTC.

This clone was counted ten times or more. V usage is TRBV9 and J usage is TRBJ2-5; D might be TRBD2 (6 bases). Trimming took off 0 bases at V and 2 bases at J, with 8 bases between the two ends. Germline lookup yields CDR1 SGDLS and CDR2 YYNGEE. CDR3 length equals 14 residues. The CDR3 reads CASSVAGGQETQYF. The CDR3, as DNA: TGTGCCAGCAGCGTAGCCGGGGGTCAAGAGACCCAGTACTTC.

This chain's CDR3 is CASSFRADLAKNIQYF. CDR3 bases: TGTGCCAGCAGCTTTAGGGCTGACCTAGCCAAAAACATTCAGTACTTC. This chain connects TRBV4-2 to TRBJ2-4; D call uncertain. The germline V and J ends were trimmed by 5 bases and 0 bases, with 14 bases remaining between them. Germline-derived CDR1 and CDR2 are LGHNA and YNFKEQ. The CDR3 is 16 residues long.

This chain joins TRBV28 and TRBJ2-1, with D possibly matching TRBD1 (6 bases). Trimming took 7 bases from V and 4 from J, leaving 23 bases between them. CDR3 length: 17 amino acids. The germline CDR1 and CDR2 sequences are MDHEN and SYDVKM. CDR3 sequence reads: CASTTGQLLFSYNEQFF. The CDR3 DNA follows: TGTGCCAGCACCACAGGACAGCTTTTATTTTCGTACAATGAGCAGTTCTTC.